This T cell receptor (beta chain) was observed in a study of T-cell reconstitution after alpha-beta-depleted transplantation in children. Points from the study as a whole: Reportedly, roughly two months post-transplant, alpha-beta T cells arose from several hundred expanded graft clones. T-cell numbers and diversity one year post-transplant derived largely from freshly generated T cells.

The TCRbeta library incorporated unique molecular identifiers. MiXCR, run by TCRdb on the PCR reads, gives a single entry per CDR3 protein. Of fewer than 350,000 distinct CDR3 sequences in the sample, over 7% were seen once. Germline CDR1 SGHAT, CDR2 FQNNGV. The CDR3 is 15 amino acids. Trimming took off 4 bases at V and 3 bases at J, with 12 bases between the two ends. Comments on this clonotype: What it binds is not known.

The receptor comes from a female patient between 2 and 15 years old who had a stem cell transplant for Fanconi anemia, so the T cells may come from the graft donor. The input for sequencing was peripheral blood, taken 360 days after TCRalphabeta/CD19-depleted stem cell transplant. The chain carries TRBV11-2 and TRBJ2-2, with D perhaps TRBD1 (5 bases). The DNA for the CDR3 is TGTGCCAGCAGCTGGAAGGGGCTAGACACCGGGGAGCTGTTTTTT. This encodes CASSWKGLDTGELFF.